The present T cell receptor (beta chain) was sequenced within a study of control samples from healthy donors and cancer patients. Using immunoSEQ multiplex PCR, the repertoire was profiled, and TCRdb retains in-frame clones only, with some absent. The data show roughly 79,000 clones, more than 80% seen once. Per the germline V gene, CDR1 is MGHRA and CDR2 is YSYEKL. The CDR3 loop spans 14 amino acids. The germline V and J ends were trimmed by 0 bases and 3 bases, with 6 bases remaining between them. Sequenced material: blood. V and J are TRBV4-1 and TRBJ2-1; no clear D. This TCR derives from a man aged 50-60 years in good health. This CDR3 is CASSQERFYNEQFF. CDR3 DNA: TGCGCCAGCAGCCAAGAGCGGTTCTACAATGAGCAGTTCTTC.